These T cell receptor beta chains were read from a single sample in a study of cytomegalovirus exposure and HLA in healthy donors. Clones were read by immunoSEQ multiplex PCR, and TCRdb kept only the in-frame ones, dropping some. The data hold about 110,000 clones, with over 70% observed a single time. Sample: PBMCs. These TCRs come from a woman aged 40 to 49 in good health and CMV-seropositive. Each CDR3 is given with its conserved first and last residue. Each record gives: V gene, clone size, D gene, J gene, CDR3 DNA, CDR3 protein. D genes are given only for firm matches. The size field is filled for only some rows; it gives once, few, many or a size class.

TRBV7-9	few	TRBD2	TRBJ2-7	TGTGCCAGCAGGCCGGCGGGAGGTGAAGAGCAGTACTTC	CASRPAGGEEQYF
TRBV5-1	-	TRBD1	TRBJ2-7	TGCGCCAGCAGCTTCGTCCCTGGGACAGGGAACCACGAGCAGTACTTC	CASSFVPGTGNHEQYF
TRBV19	-	TRBD1	TRBJ1-5	TGTGCCAGTAGTATTTATACAGGGGGCGCAGGGTCTAATCTAAATCAGCCCCAGCATTTT	CASSIYTGGAGSNLNQPQHF
TRBV6-1	-	TRBD2	TRBJ2-1	TGTGCCAGCAGTACGGGACTAGGGCACAATGAGCAGTTCTTC	CASSTGLGHNEQFF
TRBV7-9	-	TRBD1	TRBJ2-1	TGTGCCAGCAGCTTAGCGAGGGACAGGGCTCCGAATGAGCAGTTCTTC	CASSLARDRAPNEQFF
TRBV7-9	-	TRBD1	TRBJ1-2	TGTGCCAGCAGCCTAGGGACAGGGGGTGATGGCTACACCTTC	CASSLGTGGDGYTF
TRBV4-3	-	-	TRBJ2-5	TGCGCCAGCAGCCAAGAACTGTGGGAGACCCAGTACTTC	CASSQELWETQYF
TRBV5-1	-	TRBD1	TRBJ1-3	TGCGCCAGCAGCCAGGGACAGGGGGCTAGCTCTGGAAACACCATATATTTT	CASSQGQGASSGNTIYF
TRBV4-1	-	-	TRBJ2-5	TGCGCCAGCAGCCAACTAGCGAATCCAGAGACCCAGTACTTC	CASSQLANPETQYF
TRBV11-2	few	-	TRBJ1-2	TGTGCCAGCACCTTTTCCAGGGGTAGCTATGGCTACACCTTC	CASTFSRGSYGYTF